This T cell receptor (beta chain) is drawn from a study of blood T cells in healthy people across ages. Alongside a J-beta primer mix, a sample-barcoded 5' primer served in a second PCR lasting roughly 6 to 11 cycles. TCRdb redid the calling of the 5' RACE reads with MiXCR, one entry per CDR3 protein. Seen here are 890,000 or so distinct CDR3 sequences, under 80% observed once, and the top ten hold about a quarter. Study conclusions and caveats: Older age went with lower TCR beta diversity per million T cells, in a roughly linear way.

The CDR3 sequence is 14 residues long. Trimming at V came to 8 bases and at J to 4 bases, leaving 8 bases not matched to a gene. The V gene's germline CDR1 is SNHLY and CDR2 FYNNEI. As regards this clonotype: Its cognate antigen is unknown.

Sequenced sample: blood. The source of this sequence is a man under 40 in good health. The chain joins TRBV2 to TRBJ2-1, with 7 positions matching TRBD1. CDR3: CASRGQKVYNEQFF. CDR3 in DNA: TGTGCCAGCCGGGGACAGAAGGTTTACAATGAGCAGTTCTTC.